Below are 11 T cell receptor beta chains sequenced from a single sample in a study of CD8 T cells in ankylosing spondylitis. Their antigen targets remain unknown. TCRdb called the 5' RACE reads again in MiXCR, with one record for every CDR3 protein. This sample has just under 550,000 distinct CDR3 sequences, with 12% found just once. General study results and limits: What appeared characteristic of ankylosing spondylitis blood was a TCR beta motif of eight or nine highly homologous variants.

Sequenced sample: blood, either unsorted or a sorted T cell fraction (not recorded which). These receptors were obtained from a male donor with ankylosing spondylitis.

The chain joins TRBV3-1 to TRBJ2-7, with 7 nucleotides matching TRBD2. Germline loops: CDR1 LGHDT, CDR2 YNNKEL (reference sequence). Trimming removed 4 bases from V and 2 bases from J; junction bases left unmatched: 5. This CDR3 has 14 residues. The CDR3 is CASSRTSSPYEQYF. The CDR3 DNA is TGTGCCAGCAGCCGGACTAGTTCTCCCTACGAGCAGTACTTC.

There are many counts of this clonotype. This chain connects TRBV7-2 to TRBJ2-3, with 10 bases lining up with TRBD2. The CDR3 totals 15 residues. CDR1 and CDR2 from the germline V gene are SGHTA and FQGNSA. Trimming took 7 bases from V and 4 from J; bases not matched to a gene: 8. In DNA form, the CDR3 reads TGTGCCAGCAAGATAAGCGGGAGGGGCGCAGATACGCAGTATTTT. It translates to CASKISGRGADTQYF.

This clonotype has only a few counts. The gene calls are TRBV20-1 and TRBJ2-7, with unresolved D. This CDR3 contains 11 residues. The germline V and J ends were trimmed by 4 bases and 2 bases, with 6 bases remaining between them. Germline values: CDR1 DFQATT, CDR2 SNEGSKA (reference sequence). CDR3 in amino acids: CSATLTYEQYF. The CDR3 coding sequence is TGCAGTGCTACCCTTACCTACGAGCAGTACTTC.

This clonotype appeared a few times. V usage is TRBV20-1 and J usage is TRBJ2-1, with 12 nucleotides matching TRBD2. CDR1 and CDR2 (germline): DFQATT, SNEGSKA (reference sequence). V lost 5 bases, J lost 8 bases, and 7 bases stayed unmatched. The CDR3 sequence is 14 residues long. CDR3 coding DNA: TGCAGTGCTCCCCCGGGACTAGCGGGTTATGAGCAGTTCTTC. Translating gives CSAPPGLAGYEQFF.

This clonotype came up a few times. This CDR3 reads CASSLGGGSGNTIYF. As DNA, the CDR3 is TGTGCCAGCAGCTTGGGAGGGGGCTCTGGAAACACCATATATTTT. This chain links TRBV5-6 with TRBJ1-3; D possibly corresponds to TRBD1 (6 bases). The CDR3 totals 15 residues. V dropped 0 bases and J dropped 0 bases, with 7 bases sitting between them. Germline V gene lookup returns CDR1 SGHDT and CDR2 YYEEEE.

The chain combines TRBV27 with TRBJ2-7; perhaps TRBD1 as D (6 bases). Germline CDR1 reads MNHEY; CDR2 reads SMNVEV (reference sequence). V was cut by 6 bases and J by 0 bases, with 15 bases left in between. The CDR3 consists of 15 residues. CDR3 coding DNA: TGTGCCAGCAGGCGAAACCCGACAGGCTCCTACGAGCAGTACTTC. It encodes CASRRNPTGSYEQYF.

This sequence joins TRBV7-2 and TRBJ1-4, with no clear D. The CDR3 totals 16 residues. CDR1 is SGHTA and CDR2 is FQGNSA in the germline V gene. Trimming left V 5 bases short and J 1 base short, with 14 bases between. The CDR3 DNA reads TGTGCCAGCAGCCCTCAGGTCCTGGGAACTAATGAAAAACTGTTTTTT. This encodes CASSPQVLGTNEKLFF. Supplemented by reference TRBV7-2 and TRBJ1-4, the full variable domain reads GAGVSQSPSNKVTEKGKDVELRCDPISGHTALYWYRQSLGQGLEFLIYFQGNSAPDKSGLPSDRFSAERTGGSVSTLTIQRTQQEDSAVYLCASSPQVLGTNEKLFFGSGTQLSVL.

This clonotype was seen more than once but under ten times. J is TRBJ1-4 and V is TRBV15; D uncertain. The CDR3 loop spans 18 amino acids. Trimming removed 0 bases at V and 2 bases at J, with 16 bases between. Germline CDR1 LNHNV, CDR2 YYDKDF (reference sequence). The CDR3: CATSRDLAGRATNEKLFF. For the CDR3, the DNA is TGTGCCACCAGCAGAGATCTCGCAGGACGTGCGACTAATGAAAAACTGTTTTTT.

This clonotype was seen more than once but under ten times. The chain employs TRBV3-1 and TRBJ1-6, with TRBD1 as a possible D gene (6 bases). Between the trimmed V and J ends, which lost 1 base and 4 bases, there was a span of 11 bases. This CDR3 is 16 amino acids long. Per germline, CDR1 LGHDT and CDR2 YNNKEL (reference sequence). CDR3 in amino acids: CASSQGNRAYNSPLHF. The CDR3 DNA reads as TGTGCCAGCAGCCAAGGAAACAGGGCGTATAATTCACCCCTCCACTTT.

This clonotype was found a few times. This CDR3 reads CSAPSWSSYNEQFF. For the CDR3, the DNA is TGCAGTGCTCCTAGCTGGAGCTCCTACAATGAGCAGTTCTTC. The V gene is TRBV20-1, the J gene TRBJ2-1, with D possibly being TRBD2 (5 bases). V shed 5 bases and J shed 0 bases, with 11 bases lying between them. The CDR3 has 14 residues. CDR1 DFQATT and CDR2 SNEGSKA come from the germline V gene (reference sequence).

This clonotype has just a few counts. CDR3 in amino acids: CASTVAGTSGYNEQFF. CDR3 coding DNA: TGTGCCAGCACCGTTGCCGGGACTAGCGGGTACAATGAGCAGTTCTTC. This sequence joins TRBV6-1 and TRBJ2-1; 12 nucleotides line up with TRBD2. Germline values: CDR1 MNHNS, CDR2 SASEGT. CDR3 length: 16 residues. The trim removed 7 bases at V and 4 bases at J, leaving 8 bases unmatched.